This is a list of T cell receptor beta chains from one sample in a study of molecular identifiers for immune sequencing clone quantification. MiXCR, applied by TCRdb to the PCR reads, yields one record per CDR3 protein. The profile covers 300,000 to 350,000 distinct CDR3 sequences, with over 20% appearing a single time and 0.81% taken by the ten largest. The specimen was naive CD8+ T cells from blood, with Jurkat cell RNA spiked in. Every receptor here comes from a human donor in good health. Some libraries in this study had Jurkat cell RNA spiked in. The CDR3 runs from the conserved cysteine through the conserved F or W. D genes are given only for firm matches. Where a row states a size, it is once, few, many or the class of an expanded clone; other rows omit it.

>16|TRBV27|few|TRBD1|TRBJ2-1
TGTGCCAGCAGTTTATCCGGCCAGGGGGCGATCGATGAGCAGTTCTTC
CASSLSGQGAIDEQFF
>15|TRBV5-4|.|.|TRBJ2-1
TGTGCCAGCAGCTCCGGGGGAGCCTCCTACAATGAGCAGTTCTTC
CASSSGGASYNEQFF
>14|TRBV9|many|.|TRBJ2-7
TGTGCCAGCAGCCCCCGGGATTTTCTCTACGAGCAGTACTTC
CASSPRDFLYEQYF
>14|TRBV7-8|few|.|TRBJ2-5
TGTGCCAGCAGCTCTCCCGGGACGCTGGAAACCCAGTACTTC
CASSSPGTLETQYF
>17|TRBV20-1|many|TRBD1|TRBJ1-6
TGCAGTGCTAGAGATGACAGGGCGGGTGCCTATAATTCACCCCTCCACTTT
CSARDDRAGAYNSPLHF
>14|TRBV3-1|.|TRBD1|TRBJ2-7
TGTGCCAGCAGCTTCTCAACAGGGGCTGAAGAGCAGTACTTC
CASSFSTGAEEQYF
>16|TRBV4-1|.|TRBD2|TRBJ2-5
TGCGCCAGCAGCCAAGATCCGGCTAGCGGGGTTGAGACCCAGTACTTC
CASSQDPASGVETQYF
>17|TRBV12-3/TRBV12-4|many|.|TRBJ2-3
TGTGCCAGCAGTTTTCTCCCGGACTTGGCAAACACAGATACGCAGTATTTT
CASSFLPDLANTDTQYF
>14|TRBV7-9|many|.|TRBJ1-1
TGTGCCAGCAGCTTAGCTTATGGGGGCACTGAAGCTTTCTTT
CASSLAYGGTEAFF
>14|TRBV4-3|many|TRBD1|TRBJ2-7
TGCGCCAGCAGCCAAGCGAGGGGGCAGGGAGAGCAGTACTTC
CASSQARGQGEQYF
>15|TRBV2|few|TRBD2|TRBJ2-7
TGTGCCAGCAGTGGGGGGGGTAGCGGGGACAACGAGCAGTACTTC
CASSGGGSGDNEQYF
>17|TRBV11-3|few|.|TRBJ2-3
TGTGCCAGCAGCTTATTTCCGGGGGATATGGGCACAGATACGCAGTATTTT
CASSLFPGDMGTDTQYF
>13|TRBV14|few|.|TRBJ2-7
TGTGCCAGCAGCCAAGTTTCTAGTCGCGAGCAGTACTTC
CASSQVSSREQYF
>14|TRBV11-2|.|.|TRBJ2-7
TGTGCCAGCAGCTTAGGCGTGAGCGTCTACGAGCAGTACTTC
CASSLGVSVYEQYF
>12|TRBV29-1|many|.|TRBJ2-3
TGCAGCGTCGAGGGGTTGACAGATACGCAGTATTTT
CSVEGLTDTQYF
>14|TRBV4-3|many|.|TRBJ2-3
TGCGCCAGCAGCCAAGATATGACCACAGATACGCAGTATTTT
CASSQDMTTDTQYF
>14|TRBV6-6|few|.|TRBJ2-7
TGTGCCAGCAGTTACTCAGCCAGGGGTGGTGAGCAGTACTTC
CASSYSARGGEQYF
>14|TRBV19|many|.|TRBJ2-7
TGTGCCAGTAGTATAGCGGTGTCGGGGAACGAGCAGTACTTC
CASSIAVSGNEQYF
>11|TRBV29-1|many|.|TRBJ1-1
TGCAGCGTTGGGTCTAACACTGAAGCTTTCTTT
CSVGSNTEAFF
>13|TRBV30|many|TRBD2|TRBJ2-1
TGTGCCTGGACTAGCGGGAATGACAATGAGCAGTTCTTC
CAWTSGNDNEQFF
>12|TRBV30|many|.|TRBJ2-5
TGTGCCTGGAGTGTCTTGTCCGAGACCCAGTACTTC
CAWSVLSETQYF
>14|TRBV29-1|many|.|TRBJ1-1
TGCAGCGTTGTATCCTGGGGTTCGAACACTGAAGCTTTCTTT
CSVVSWGSNTEAFF
>16|TRBV9|many|TRBD2|TRBJ2-1
TGTGCCAGCAGCGTAGCTACTCTAGCGGGAATCGGTGAGCAGTTCTTC
CASSVATLAGIGEQFF
>14|TRBV6-5|many|.|TRBJ1-1
TGTGCCAGCAGTTACTCGACACTGAACACTGAAGCTTTCTTT
CASSYSTLNTEAFF
>15|TRBV12-3/TRBV12-4|many|TRBD1|TRBJ1-5
TGTGCCAGCAGTACCCCGGACAGGGTGAATCAGCCCCAGCATTTT
CASSTPDRVNQPQHF
>13|TRBV6-5|.|.|TRBJ1-1
TGTGCCAGCAGTTACCAGGAGGACACTGAAGCTTTCTTT
CASSYQEDTEAFF
>14|TRBV7-8|many|TRBD1|TRBJ2-5
TGTGCCAGCAGCCCGTCAGGGGGCCAAGAGACCCAGTACTTC
CASSPSGGQETQYF
>13|TRBV7-2|many|TRBD1|TRBJ1-1
TGTGCCAGCAGCCCACCGGGACAGATTTTAGCTTTCTTT
CASSPPGQILAFF
>14|TRBV5-1|.|TRBD1|TRBJ2-7
TGCGCCAGCAGCTTACAGGGGTCCGACTACGAGCAGTACTTC
CASSLQGSDYEQYF
>15|TRBV19|many|.|TRBJ1-1
TGTGCCAGTAGTATTAAACAGACGACGTCTACTGAAGCTTTCTTT
CASSIKQTTSTEAFF
>14|TRBV5-1|many|.|TRBJ2-7
TGCGCCAGCAGACGGATGTGGGGCTCCTACGAGCAGTACTTC
CASRRMWGSYEQYF